Below, 26 T cell receptor beta chains from the same sample are listed, as sequenced in a study of blood T cells in healthy people across ages. A second PCR, run for roughly 7 to 11 cycles, used a sample-barcoded 5' primer plus a J-beta primer mix. From the 5' RACE reads, TCRdb called clonotypes with MiXCR, one entry per CDR3 protein. The data hold about 780,000 distinct CDR3 sequences, with 35% to 50% observed a single time. What was sequenced was blood. The receptors shown here come from a man older than 75 in good health.

This clonotype was seen more than once but under ten times. This sequence joins TRBV20-1 and TRBJ2-1, with 7 bases identical to TRBD1. Germline V lookup: CDR1 DFQATT, CDR2 SNEGSKA (reference sequence). This CDR3 region has 16 residues. V was pared by 6 bases and J by 0 bases, with 11 bases of the junction left unmatched. The CDR3, as DNA: TGCAGTGCCCCAGACAGGGCCCAAAGCTCCTACAATGAGCAGTTCTTC. Its translation: CSAPDRAQSSYNEQFF.

This rearrangement joins TRBV6-5 to TRBJ2-5; 7 bases are shared with TRBD1. The CDR3 is made up of 18 amino acids. CDR1 and CDR2 from the germline V gene are MNHEY and SVGAGI. With V trimmed by 4 bases and J by 2 bases, 16 bases remained unmatched. The CDR3 DNA sequence: TGTGCCAGCAGTTTAGGGCTGGACAGGCGAACATCTCAAGAGACCCAGTACTTC. Its protein is CASSLGLDRRTSQETQYF.

The chain employs TRBV15 and TRBJ2-1; TRBD2 aligns across 14 bases. Germline CDR1 LNHNV, CDR2 YYDKDF (reference sequence). The V segment lost 1 base and the J segment 9 bases; nucleotides outside the gene matches: 5. The CDR3 is 16 amino acids. This CDR3 reads CATSRGLAGGLGEQFF. The CDR3 DNA reads as TGTGCCACCAGCAGAGGACTAGCGGGGGGGTTGGGTGAGCAGTTCTTC.

This clonotype was counted a few times. The V and J genes are TRBV20-1 and TRBJ2-4, with D perhaps TRBD2 (7 bases). V was pared by 5 bases and J by 13 bases, with 24 bases between. The length of the CDR3 is 14 residues. Germline V gene data show CDR1 as DFQATT and CDR2 as SNEGSKA (reference sequence). CDR3 DNA: TGCAGTGCTCCCCAGGGAGGGGGAACCGAGGAGCAGTACTTC. This codes for CSAPQGGGTEEQYF.

This clonotype was seen a handful of times. This chain uses TRBV5-5 with TRBJ2-7; 9 positions match TRBD1. CDR1 and CDR2 (germline): SGHKS, YYEKEE (reference sequence). The ends lost 4 bases at V and 6 bases at J; junction bases unmatched: 8. This CDR3 has 14 residues. This CDR3 reads CASSRDRDLFEQYF. The CDR3 DNA sequence: TGTGCCAGCAGCCGGGACAGGGATCTTTTCGAGCAGTACTTC.

The chain links TRBV7-2 to TRBJ1-5, with D perhaps matching TRBD1 (6 bases). CDR3 length: 12 amino acids. Between the trimmed V and J ends, which lost 4 bases and 9 bases, there was a span of 10 bases. The germline V gene encodes CDR1 SGHTA and CDR2 FQGNSA. As DNA, the CDR3 is TGTGCCAGCAGCTCACCGACAGGGCCCCAGCATTTT. Translated: CASSSPTGPQHF.

The rearrangement joins TRBV21-1 to TRBJ1-2; the tabulated D call, TRBD1, remains unverified against the DNA. TRBV21-1 is a documented pseudogene. The CDR3 contains 16 residues. The CDR3 loop reads CASSKVRVWRHYGYTF. The CDR3 nucleotides are TGTGCCAGCAGCAAAGTAAGGGTCTGGCGCCACTATGGCTACACCTTC.

The rearrangement uses TRBV7-2 and TRBJ2-4; 10 nucleotides agree with TRBD2. Germline V gene lookup returns CDR1 SGHTA and CDR2 FQGNSA. The junction had 10 bases not matched to a gene; V was cut back by 1 base and J by 1 base. The length of the CDR3 is 19 residues. The CDR3 loop reads CASSLGALIAGGAKNIQYF. Here the CDR3 DNA reads TGTGCCAGCAGCTTAGGAGCACTGATAGCGGGAGGCGCCAAAAACATTCAGTACTTC.

The J gene is TRBJ1-1, the V gene TRBV12-3 or TRBV12-4; D unclear. This CDR3 is built from 13 residues. With 7 bases removed from V and 1 base from J, the gap between germline ends came to 10 bases. In nucleotides, the CDR3 is TGTGCCAGCACCTTGGCGGAGAACACTGAAGCTTTCTTT. Translated: CASTLAENTEAFF.

As concerns this clonotype: A much larger clone sits a single nucleotide away, making a read error possible. CDR3 protein: CSARTEGPETQSF. CDR3 sequence (DNA): TGCAGTGCTAGGACGGAGGGGCCAGAGACCCAGTCCTTC. The V call is TRBV20-1, the J call TRBJ2-7; possible D gene TRBD2, 6 bases. This CDR3 region has 13 residues. Germline V gives CDR1 DFQATT, CDR2 SNEGSKA (reference sequence).

The table lists this clonotype with many counts. The rearrangement links TRBV20-1 to TRBJ2-3; D may be TRBD2 (5 bases). The CDR3 runs 15 residues. Trimming cost V 5 bases and J 1 base, with 16 bases left between them. The germline V gene has CDR1 DFQATT and CDR2 SNEGSKA (reference sequence). The CDR3 DNA sequence: TGCAGTGCTCGTCTACTAGTTCCCCGCACAGATACGCAGTATTTT. Translated, it gives CSARLLVPRTDTQYF.

The chain couples TRBV24-1 to TRBJ2-5; no clear D gene. V lost 2 bases and J 11 bases, leaving 17 bases between the germline ends. Germline CDR1 and CDR2: KGHDR and SFDVKD. This CDR3 region has 14 residues. As DNA, the CDR3 is TGTGCCACCAGTGATTCCGCCACCTTAGCTGAGCAGTACTTC. Translated: CATSDSATLAEQYF.

This sequence joins TRBV12-3 or TRBV12-4 and TRBJ2-7; 8 bases fit TRBD1. The CDR3 length is 15 residues. V trimming: 4 bases; J trimming: 4 bases; junction bases outside the gene matches: 9. CDR3 loop: CASSSSDRGGYEQYF. The CDR3 bases are TGTGCCAGCAGTTCCAGTGACAGGGGAGGTTACGAGCAGTACTTC.

Points on this clonotype: At one end the junction does not follow the germline gene, possibly because of a read error. This sequence joins TRBV12-3 or TRBV12-4 and TRBJ2-7; D remains unclear. This CDR3 spans 12 amino acids. The CDR3 nucleotides are TGCGCCAGCAGCTTGGTCCCCTACGAGCAGTACTTC. Translation gives CASSLVPYEQYF.

The genes are TRBV9 and TRBJ2-5; no definite D call. V lost 2 bases and J lost 11, with 13 bases in between. Per the germline V gene, CDR1 is SGDLS and CDR2 is YYNGEE. The CDR3 covers 12 residues. CDR3 sequence (DNA): TGTGCCAGCAGCGTGAATAAGGTTGAGCAGTACTTC. Amino acids: CASSVNKVEQYF. Full variable domain (rest looked up from reference TRBV9 and TRBJ2-5): DSGVTQTPKHLITATGQRVTLRCSPRSGDLSVYWYQQSLDQGLQFLIQYYNGEERAKGNILERFSAQQFPDLHSELNLSSLELGDSALYFCASSVNKVEQYFGPGTRLLVL.

This clonotype was observed a single time. The chain carries TRBV24-1 and TRBJ2-3, with D perhaps matching TRBD1 (6 bases). CDR3 length equals 15 residues. From germline, CDR1 is KGHDR and CDR2 SFDVKD. Between the trimmed V and J ends, which lost 1 base and 3 bases, there was a span of 10 bases. The CDR3 DNA follows: TGTGCCACCAGTGATTTCTTCCAGGGGACAGATACGCAGTATTTT. It specifies CATSDFFQGTDTQYF.

As regards this clonotype: This clone may be a read error of a much larger clone one base away. This chain links TRBV7-9 with TRBJ1-2; D is perhaps TRBD1 (6 bases). Germline V gene lookup returns CDR1 SEHNR and CDR2 FQNEAQ (reference sequence). This CDR3 has 13 amino acids. The CDR3, as DNA: TGTGCCAGCAGCCCAAGGGACAACTATAGCTACACCTTC. Protein sequence: CASSPRDNYSYTF.

The sample holds a few counts of this clonotype. The chain has TRBV7-2 and TRBJ2-1; D call uncertain. The CDR3 is made up of 13 amino acids. Per germline, CDR1 SGHTA and CDR2 FQGNSA. Trimming shortened V by 3 bases and J by 0 bases, and 3 bases separated the two germline ends. CDR3 sequence reads: CASSFDSYNEQFF. CDR3 in DNA: TGTGCCAGCAGCTTCGACTCCTACAATGAGCAGTTCTTC.

V and J are TRBV4-3 and TRBJ2-4; 10 bases match TRBD2. With the DNA end fitting TRBJ2-5 better, the J assignment may be wrong. Looked up from germline, CDR1 is LGHNA and CDR2 is YSLEER. The CDR3 spans 18 residues. The CDR3 loop is CASSQENLAGATQETQYF. Written as DNA, the CDR3 is TGCGCCAGCAGCCAAGAGAATCTAGCGGGAGCTACACAAGAGACCCAGTACTTC.

This sequence joins TRBV12-3 or TRBV12-4 and TRBJ2-3; D is possibly TRBD2 (5 bases). This CDR3 has 13 amino acids. Trimming shortened V by 6 bases and J by 1 base, and 8 bases separated the two germline ends. As DNA, the CDR3 is TGTGCCAGCAGATACGGGGGCACAGATACGCAGTATTTT. Encoded protein: CASRYGGTDTQYF.

This clonotype was observed a handful of times. The chain employs TRBV5-1 and TRBJ2-7, with 8 bases lining up with TRBD1. From germline, CDR1 is SGHRS and CDR2 YFSETQ. V trimming: 1 base; J trimming: 6 bases; junction bases outside the gene matches: 3. This CDR3 is built from 13 residues. CDR3 loop: CASSLPTGAEQYF. CDR3 sequence (DNA): TGCGCCAGCAGCTTGCCGACAGGGGCCGAGCAGTACTTC.

The J gene is TRBJ1-4, the V gene TRBV20-1, with no clear D. Germline V gene data show CDR1 as DFQATT and CDR2 as SNEGSKA (reference sequence). The CDR3 has 15 residues. The ends were cut back, 6 bases at V and 6 bases at J, with 20 bases in the middle. The CDR3 DNA is TGCAGTGCGATCAACCCAGAGGGAGGCTATGAAAAACTGTTTTTT. Protein sequence: CSAINPEGGYEKLFF.

This clonotype has just a few counts. The chain is built from TRBV11-2 and TRBJ2-5; weak D call: TRBD1 (5 bases). This CDR3 has 15 amino acids. Trimming stripped 0 bases from V and 11 bases from J, with 19 bases between. Per germline, CDR1 SGHAT and CDR2 FQNNGV. The CDR3 nucleotides are TGTGCCAGCAGCTTAGATCGGACCAGGGTCAATGAGCAGTACTTC. This translates into CASSLDRTRVNEQYF.

The V and J genes are TRBV9 and TRBJ2-5; 11 bases are a match to TRBD2. J was trimmed by 11 bases and V by 2 bases; bases with no gene match: 8. The CDR3 contains 14 residues. Germline-derived CDR1 and CDR2 are SGDLS and YYNGEE. The DNA of the CDR3 is TGTGCCAGCAGCGTCGGGACTAGCGGTGGTGAGCAGTACTTC. Amino acids: CASSVGTSGGEQYF.

This clonotype was seen ten or more times. CDR3 protein: CASSRTGRGDEQYF. CDR3 DNA: TGTGCCAGCAGCCGGACAGGGAGGGGGGACGAGCAGTACTTC. V and J are TRBV2 and TRBJ2-7, with D perhaps TRBD1 (8 bases). Germline CDR1 is SNHLY and CDR2 is FYNNEI. V shed 6 bases and J shed 5 bases, with 17 bases lying between them. The CDR3 totals 14 residues.

Note on this clonotype: A much larger clone lies one base from this, so it may be a read error. This rearrangement joins TRBV20-1 to TRBJ2-3; the D is unclear. From germline, CDR1 is DFQATT and CDR2 SNEGSKA (reference sequence). This CDR3 contains 12 residues. CDR3 nucleotide sequence: TGCGGTGCTAGAGGTCTCACAGATACGCAGTATTTT. Residues: CGARGLTDTQYF.